This record covers a single T cell receptor beta chain. The source of the sample is a study of control samples from healthy donors and cancer patients. Sequencing used immunoSEQ multiplex PCR; TCRdb keeps in-frame clones, though not all of them. Found here are some 40,000 clones, about 95% of them singletons; the top ten hold about 24%. The source of this sequence is a man aged 55 to 70 in good health. The sequenced material came from blood.

The CDR3 bases are TGTGCCAGCACCCCCGAGACAGGGCCCTATGGCTACACCTTC. Residues: CASTPETGPYGYTF. V is TRBV6-2 or TRBV6-3 and J is TRBJ1-2; 7 bases agree with TRBD1. This CDR3 has 14 residues. In germline, CDR1 is MNHEY, CDR2 SVGEGT. Losses at the gene ends were 7 bases for V and 4 bases for J; bases not matched to a gene: 9.